This entry concerns a single T cell receptor beta chain. This record comes from a study of blood T cell repertoires in COVID-19. Germline CDR1 LGHNA, CDR2 YSLEER. V shed 4 bases, J shed 7 bases, and the junction held 5 bases outside the gene matches. This CDR3 is 15 amino acids long. Authors' analysis steps: Amplified reference gene primers provided the basis for estimating nucleated cell counts. TCRdb's copy holds only in-frame clones and misses some; the assay was immunoSEQ multiplex PCR. The V and J calls and clone size were taken over from that table, and D and trimming were inferred from the DNA. The repertoire includes about 260,000 clones, about 87% of them detected once, and about 1.4% sits in the top ten.

The gene calls are TRBV4-3 and TRBJ2-3, with TRBD2 identical over 13 bases. The sequence was obtained from a woman in her forties who had recovered from COVID-19. Input material: peripheral blood. The CDR3 sequence: CASSRLAGGPHTQYF. CDR3 in DNA: TGCGCCAGCAGCCGACTAGCGGGGGGCCCGCATACGCAGTATTTT.